The present entry profiles one TCR beta chain with its context. How the authors handled the data: Amplification from reference gene primers served as the basis for estimated nucleated cell counts. Clones were read by immunoSEQ multiplex PCR, and TCRdb kept only the in-frame ones, dropping some. V, J and clone size were drawn from that table, and D and trimming were deduced from the DNA. The sample comprises a few hundred thousand clones, roughly 91% of which are singletons, and roughly 2.9% rests with the top ten. These data belong to a study of blood T cell repertoires in COVID-19. Participants spanned ages roughly 18 to 95 years and resided in around 25 US areas. Participant reports of clinical history set cohort assignment. The clonotype comes from a woman aged 45-60 years who had been exposed to COVID-19. The sample was PBMCs or T cells enriched from blood (not recorded which).

CDR3 region: CASSETGYNSPLHF. The DNA for the CDR3 is TGTGCCAGCAGTGAGACAGGGTATAATTCACCCCTCCACTTT. The rearrangement links TRBV25-1 to TRBJ1-6; TRBD1 aligns across 7 bases. The CDR3 sequence is 14 residues long. V gave up 3 bases and J gave up 4 bases; unmatched junction bases: 0. Looked up from germline, CDR1 is MGHDK and CDR2 is SYGVNS.